This TCR beta chain appears in the sequencing data of a study of blood T cell repertoires in COVID-19. About the study: Samples of COVID-19 (acute and convalescent) were obtained from the United States, Italy and Spain. Sources were T cells, B-cell-depleted T cells, or PBMCs; the material itself was cDNA or gDNA.

Germline lookup yields CDR1 SGDLS and CDR2 YYNGEE. The CDR3 is 14 residues long. Trimming took 2 bases from V and 0 from J, leaving 9 bases between them. Authors' analysis steps: The assay estimated nucleated cells by amplifying reference gene primers. Method: immunoSEQ multiplex PCR; TCRdb's copy keeps in-frame clones and lacks some. The V and J calls and clone size are taken from that table; D and trimming were inferred from the DNA. The sample records about 78,000 clones, around nine tenths being singletons. The chain has TRBV9 and TRBJ2-7, with a possible D match to TRBD2 (6 bases). This TCR came from a man between 70 and 80 years old with active or convalescent COVID-19. Sequencing was done on a sample of peripheral blood. CDR3 nucleotide sequence: TGTGCCAGCAGCGTGGACTACAGCTCCTACGAGCAGTACTTC. Translation: CASSVDYSSYEQYF.